The clone carrying this T cell receptor beta chain was seen more than once but under ten times. Its antigen is unknown. The sample belongs to a study of beta chain features in type 1 diabetes. Findings and limits, study-wide: Patients' naive, central memory and Treg TCRB repertoires seemed closer to one another than those of healthy donors. Cells carrying high TCR expression could end up over-represented when cDNA is sequenced. PCR may have favored shorter templates equally in patients and controls.

Purity exceeded 95% in all sorted populations. The CDR3 has 14 residues. Germline V gene data show CDR1 as SQVTM and CDR2 as ANQGSEA. The V gene lost 6 bases and the J gene lost 4 bases, with 16 bases spanning the gap. The authors reverse transcribed all of the isolated RNA, so sequencing captured expressed TCRB transcripts. Repertoires were generated with immunoSEQ multiplex PCR, while TCRdb's copy carries only in-frame clones and drops some. In the table there are roughly 300,000 clones, around 13% of which are singletons. The material sequenced was central memory CD4+ T cells from blood. This TCR derives from a man aged 25-40 years in good health. The chain joins TRBV29-1 to TRBJ2-4, with D possibly being TRBD1 (6 bases). The CDR3 loop reads CSVPDVGGKNIQYF. As DNA, the CDR3 is TGCAGCGTCCCGGATGTAGGGGGTAAAAACATTCAGTACTTC.